This TCR beta chain was profiled in a study of shared clonotypes between healthy human individuals. This clone showed up just a few times. Data came from immunoSEQ multiplex PCR; TCRdb stores just in-frame clones and leaves some out. The table shows about 2.3 million clones, with more than 80% occurring only once. CDR1 MDHEN and CDR2 SYDVKM come from the germline V gene. The length of the CDR3 is 13 residues. V lost 1 base and J 10 bases, leaving 11 bases between the germline ends. This rearrangement joins TRBV28 to TRBJ2-1; a weak D match, TRBD1 (6 bases). The sequencing sample was made of naive CD4+ T cells from PBMCs. Subset specified: CD45RA+ positively selected. This TCR was sampled from a man younger than 30 in good health. Some clones in this sample may be carry-over from other donors' samples. The CDR3 spells CASSLFQTGEQFF. The CDR3 DNA follows: TGTGCCAGCAGTTTATTCCAGACAGGAGAGCAGTTCTTC.